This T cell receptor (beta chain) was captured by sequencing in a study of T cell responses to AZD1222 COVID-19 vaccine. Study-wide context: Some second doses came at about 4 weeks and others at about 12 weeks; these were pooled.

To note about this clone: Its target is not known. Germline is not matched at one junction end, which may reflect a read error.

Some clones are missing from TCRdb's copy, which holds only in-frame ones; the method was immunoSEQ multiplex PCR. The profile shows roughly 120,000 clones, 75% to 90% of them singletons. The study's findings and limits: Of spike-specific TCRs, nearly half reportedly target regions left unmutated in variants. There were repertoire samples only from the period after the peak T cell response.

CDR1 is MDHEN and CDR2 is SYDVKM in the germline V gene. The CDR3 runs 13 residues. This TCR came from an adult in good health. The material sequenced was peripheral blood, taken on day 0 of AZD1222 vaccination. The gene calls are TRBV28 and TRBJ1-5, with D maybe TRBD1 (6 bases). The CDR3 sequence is CASILGGDQPQHF. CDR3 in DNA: TGTGCCAGCATTTTAGGGGGGGATCAGCCCCAGCATTTT.